This note documents a single T cell receptor (beta chain) sequence. Its antigen is not known. The same CDR3 can be traced to other DNA sequences in this sample. V lost 3 bases and J lost 7; bases outside the gene matches: 0. The CDR3 totals 12 residues. CDR1 is SGHNT and CDR2 is YENEEA in the germline V gene. In the authors' workflow: ImmunoSEQ output held junction-only sequences without quality scores, so filtering differed. The repertoire was sequenced with immunoSEQ multiplex PCR; TCRdb's copy has only in-frame clones and lacks some. V and J calls plus clone size are reproduced from that table; the DNA served to infer D and trimming. The repertoire holds about 530,000 clones, with about three quarters as singletons. Healthy adults negative for HIV, lacking recent acute infections or vaccinations, served as donors. Donors comprised only Caucasian adults living in Nashville, Tennessee. This sample is part of a study of shared clonotypes between healthy human individuals. Study observations and caveats: It was only blood that was sampled, and tissue repertoires likely differ.

The rearrangement links TRBV11-3 to TRBJ2-1, with 7 bases that match TRBD1. The sample consisted of PBMCs. This TCR was sampled from a woman aged 40 to 55 in good health. Some clones in this sample may be carry-over from other donors' samples. The CDR3 coding sequence is TGTGCCAGCAGCTTGACAGGGAATGAGCAGTTCTTC. Translation: CASSLTGNEQFF.